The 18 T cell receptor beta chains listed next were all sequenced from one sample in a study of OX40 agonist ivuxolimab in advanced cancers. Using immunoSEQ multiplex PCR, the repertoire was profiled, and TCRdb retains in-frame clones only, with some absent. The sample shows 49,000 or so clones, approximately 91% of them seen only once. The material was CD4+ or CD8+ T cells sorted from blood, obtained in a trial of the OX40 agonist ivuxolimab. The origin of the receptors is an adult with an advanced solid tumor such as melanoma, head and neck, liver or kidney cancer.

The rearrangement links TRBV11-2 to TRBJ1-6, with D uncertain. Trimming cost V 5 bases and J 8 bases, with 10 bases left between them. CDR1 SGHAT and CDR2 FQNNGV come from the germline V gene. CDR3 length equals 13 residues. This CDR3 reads CASSQDTYSPLHF. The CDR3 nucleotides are TGTGCCAGCAGCCAAGACACTTATTCACCCCTCCACTTT. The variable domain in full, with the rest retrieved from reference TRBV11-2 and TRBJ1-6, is EAGVAQSPRYKIIEKRQSVAFWCNPISGHATLYWYQQILGQGPKLLIQFQNNGVVDDSQLPKDRFSAERLKGVDSTLKIQPAKLEDSAVYLCASSQDTYSPLHFGNGTRLTVT.

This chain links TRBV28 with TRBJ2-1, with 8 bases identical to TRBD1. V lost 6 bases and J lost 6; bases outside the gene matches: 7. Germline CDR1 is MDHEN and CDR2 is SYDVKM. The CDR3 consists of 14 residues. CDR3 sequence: CASRWTGLGNEQFF. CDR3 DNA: TGTGCCAGCAGGTGGACAGGGTTAGGCAATGAGCAGTTCTTC.

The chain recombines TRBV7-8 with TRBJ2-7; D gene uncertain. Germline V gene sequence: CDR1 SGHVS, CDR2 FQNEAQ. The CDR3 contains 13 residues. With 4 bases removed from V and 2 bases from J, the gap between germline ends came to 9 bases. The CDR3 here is CASSWGNTYEQYF. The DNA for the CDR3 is TGTGCCAGCAGCTGGGGAAATACCTACGAGCAGTACTTC. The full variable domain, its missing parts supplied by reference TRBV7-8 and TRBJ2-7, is GAGVSQSPRYKVAKRGQDVALRCDPISGHVSLFWYQQALGQGPEFLTYFQNEAQLDKSGLPSDRFFAERPEGSVSTLKIQRTQQEDSAVYLCASSWGNTYEQYFGPGTRLTVT.

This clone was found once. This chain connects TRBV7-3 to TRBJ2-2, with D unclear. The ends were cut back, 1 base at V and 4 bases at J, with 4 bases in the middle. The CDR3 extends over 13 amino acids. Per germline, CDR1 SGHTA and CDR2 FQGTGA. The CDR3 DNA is TGTGCCAGCAGCTTAATGGTCACCGGGGAGCTGTTTTTT. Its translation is CASSLMVTGELFF.

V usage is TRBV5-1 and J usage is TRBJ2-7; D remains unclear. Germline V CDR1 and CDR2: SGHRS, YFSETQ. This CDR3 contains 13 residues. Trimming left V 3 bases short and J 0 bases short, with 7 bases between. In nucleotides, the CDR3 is TGCGCCAGCAGCTCGTCCGACTCCTACGAGCAGTACTTC. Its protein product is CASSSSDSYEQYF.

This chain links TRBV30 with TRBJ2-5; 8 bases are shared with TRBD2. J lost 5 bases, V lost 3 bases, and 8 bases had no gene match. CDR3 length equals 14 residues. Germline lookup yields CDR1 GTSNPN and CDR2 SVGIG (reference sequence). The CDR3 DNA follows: TGTGCCTGGAGCCCCGGGGGGGGAGGGGAGACCCAGTACTTC. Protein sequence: CAWSPGGGGETQYF.

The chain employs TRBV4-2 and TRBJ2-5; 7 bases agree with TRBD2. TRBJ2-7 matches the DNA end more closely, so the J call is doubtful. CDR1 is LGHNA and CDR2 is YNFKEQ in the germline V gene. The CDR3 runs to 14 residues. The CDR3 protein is CASSQGEGSYEQYF. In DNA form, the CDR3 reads TGTGCCAGCAGCCAAGGGGAGGGCTCCTACGAGCAGTACTTC.

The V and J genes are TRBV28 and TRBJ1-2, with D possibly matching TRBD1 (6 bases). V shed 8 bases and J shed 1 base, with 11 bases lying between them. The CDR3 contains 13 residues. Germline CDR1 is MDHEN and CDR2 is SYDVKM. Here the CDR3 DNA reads TGTGCCAGCTTACAGGGTTTTAACTATGGCTACACCTTC. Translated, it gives CASLQGFNYGYTF.

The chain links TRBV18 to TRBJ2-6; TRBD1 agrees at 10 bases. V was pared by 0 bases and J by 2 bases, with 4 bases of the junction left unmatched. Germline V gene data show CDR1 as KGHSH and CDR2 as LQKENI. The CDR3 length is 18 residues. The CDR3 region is CASSPPGQGFPGANVLTF. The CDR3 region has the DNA TGTGCCAGCTCACCACCGGGACAGGGGTTCCCTGGGGCCAACGTCCTGACTTTC. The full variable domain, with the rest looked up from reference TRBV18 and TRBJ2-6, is NAGVMQNPRHLVRRRGQEARLRCSPMKGHSHVYWYRQLPEEGLKFMVYLQKENIIDESGMPKERFSAEFPKEGPSILRIQQVVRGDSAAYFCASSPPGQGFPGANVLTFGAGSRLTVL.

This chain's CDR3 is CATSRERASYEQYF. CDR3 coding DNA: TGTGCCACCAGCAGAGAAAGGGCGAGCTACGAGCAGTACTTC. The chain carries TRBV15 and TRBJ2-5; the D is unclear. The last part of the DNA fits TRBJ2-7 better; the J call may be wrong. Germline CDR1 reads LNHNV; CDR2 reads YYDKDF (reference sequence). CDR3 length equals 14 residues.

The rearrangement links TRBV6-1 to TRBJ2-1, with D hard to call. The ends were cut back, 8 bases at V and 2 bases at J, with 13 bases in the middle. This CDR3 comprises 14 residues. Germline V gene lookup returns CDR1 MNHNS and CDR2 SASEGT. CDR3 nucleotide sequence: TGTGCCAGCGGAGCAGCAAGGACCTACAATGAGCAGTTCTTC. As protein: CASGAARTYNEQFF.

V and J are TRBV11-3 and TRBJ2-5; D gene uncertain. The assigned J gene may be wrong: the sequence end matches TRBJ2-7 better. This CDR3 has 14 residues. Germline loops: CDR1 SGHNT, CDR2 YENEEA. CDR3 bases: TGTGCCAGCAGCTTTCAAAACTTAAAAGACGAGCAGTACTTC. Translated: CASSFQNLKDEQYF.

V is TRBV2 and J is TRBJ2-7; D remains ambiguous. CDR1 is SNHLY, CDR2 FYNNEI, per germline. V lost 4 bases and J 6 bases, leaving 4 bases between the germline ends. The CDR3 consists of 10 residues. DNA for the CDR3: TGTGCCAGCAGTGTATCCGAGCAGTACTTC. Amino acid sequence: CASSVSEQYF.

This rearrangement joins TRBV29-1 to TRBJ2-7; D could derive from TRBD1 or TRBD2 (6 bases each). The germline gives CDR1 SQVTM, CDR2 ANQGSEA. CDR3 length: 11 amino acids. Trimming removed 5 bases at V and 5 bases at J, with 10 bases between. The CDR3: CSVWGAHEQYF. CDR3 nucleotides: TGCAGCGTTTGGGGGGCCCACGAGCAGTACTTC.

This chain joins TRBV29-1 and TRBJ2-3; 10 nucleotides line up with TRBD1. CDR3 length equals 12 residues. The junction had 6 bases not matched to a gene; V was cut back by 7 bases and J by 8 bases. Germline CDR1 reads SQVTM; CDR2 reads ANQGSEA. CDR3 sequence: CSGQGALSTQYF. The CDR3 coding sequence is TGCAGCGGACAGGGGGCTTTGAGTACGCAGTATTTT.

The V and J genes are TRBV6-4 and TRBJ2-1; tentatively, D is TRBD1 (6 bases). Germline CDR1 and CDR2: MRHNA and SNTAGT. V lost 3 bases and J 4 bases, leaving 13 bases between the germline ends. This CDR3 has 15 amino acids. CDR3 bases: TGTGCCAGCAGTGATATGGCAGGGGAGTACAATGAGCAGTTCTTC. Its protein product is CASSDMAGEYNEQFF.

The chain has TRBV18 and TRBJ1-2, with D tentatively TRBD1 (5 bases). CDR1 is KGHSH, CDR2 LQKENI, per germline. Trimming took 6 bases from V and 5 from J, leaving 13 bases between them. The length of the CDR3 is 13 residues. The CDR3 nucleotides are TGTGCCAGCTCTCTCGACAGAGAGTATGGCTACACCTTC. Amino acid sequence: CASSLDREYGYTF. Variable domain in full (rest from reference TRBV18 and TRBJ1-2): NAGVMQNPRHLVRRRGQEARLRCSPMKGHSHVYWYRQLPEEGLKFMVYLQKENIIDESGMPKERFSAEFPKEGPSILRIQQVVRGDSAAYFCASSLDREYGYTFGSGTRLTVV.

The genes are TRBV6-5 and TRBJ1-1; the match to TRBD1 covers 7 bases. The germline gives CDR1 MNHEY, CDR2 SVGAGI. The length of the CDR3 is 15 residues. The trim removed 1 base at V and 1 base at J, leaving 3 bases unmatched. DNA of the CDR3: TGTGCCAGCAGTTACTTAGGGACAGCGAACACTGAAGCTTTCTTT. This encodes CASSYLGTANTEAFF.